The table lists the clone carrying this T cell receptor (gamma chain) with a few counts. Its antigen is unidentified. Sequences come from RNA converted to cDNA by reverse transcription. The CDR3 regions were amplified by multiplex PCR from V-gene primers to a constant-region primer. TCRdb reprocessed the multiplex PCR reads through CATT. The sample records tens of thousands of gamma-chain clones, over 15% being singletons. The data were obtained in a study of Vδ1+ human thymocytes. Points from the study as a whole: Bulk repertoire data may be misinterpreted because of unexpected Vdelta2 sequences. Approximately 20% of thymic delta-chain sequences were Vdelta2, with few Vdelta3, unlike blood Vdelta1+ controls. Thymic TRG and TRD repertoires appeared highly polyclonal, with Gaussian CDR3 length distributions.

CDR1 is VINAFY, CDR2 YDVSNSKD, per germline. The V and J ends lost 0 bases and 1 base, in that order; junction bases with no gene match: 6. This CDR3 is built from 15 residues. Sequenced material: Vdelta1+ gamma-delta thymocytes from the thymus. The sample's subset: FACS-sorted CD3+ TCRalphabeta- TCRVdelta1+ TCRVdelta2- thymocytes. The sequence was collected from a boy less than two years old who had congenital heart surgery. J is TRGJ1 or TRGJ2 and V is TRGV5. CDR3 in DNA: TGTGCCACCTGGGACAGGCCACTCAATTATTATAAGAAACTCTTT. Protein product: CATWDRPLNYYKKLF.